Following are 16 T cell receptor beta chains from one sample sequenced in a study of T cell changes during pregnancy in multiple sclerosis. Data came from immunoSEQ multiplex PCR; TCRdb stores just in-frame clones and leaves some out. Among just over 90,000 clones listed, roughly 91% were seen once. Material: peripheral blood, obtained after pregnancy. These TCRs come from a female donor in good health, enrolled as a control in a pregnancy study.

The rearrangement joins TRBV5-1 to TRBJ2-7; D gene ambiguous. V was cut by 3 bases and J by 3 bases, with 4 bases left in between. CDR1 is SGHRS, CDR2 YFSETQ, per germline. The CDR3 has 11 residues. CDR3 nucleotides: TGCGCCAGCAGCTCGGGCTACGAGCAGTACTTC. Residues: CASSSGYEQYF.

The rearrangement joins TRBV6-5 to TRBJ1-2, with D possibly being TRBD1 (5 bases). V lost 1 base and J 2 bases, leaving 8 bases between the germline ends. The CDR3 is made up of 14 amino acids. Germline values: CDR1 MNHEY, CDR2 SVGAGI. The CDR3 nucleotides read TGTGCCAGCAGTTACTGGCCAGGGAACTATGGCTACACCTTC. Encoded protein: CASSYWPGNYGYTF.

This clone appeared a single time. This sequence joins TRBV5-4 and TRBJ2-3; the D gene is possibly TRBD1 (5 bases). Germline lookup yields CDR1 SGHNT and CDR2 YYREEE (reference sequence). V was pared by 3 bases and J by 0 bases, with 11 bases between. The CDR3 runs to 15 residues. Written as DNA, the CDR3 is TGTGCCAGCAGCTGGGGCCACACTAGCACAGATACGCAGTATTTT. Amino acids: CASSWGHTSTDTQYF.

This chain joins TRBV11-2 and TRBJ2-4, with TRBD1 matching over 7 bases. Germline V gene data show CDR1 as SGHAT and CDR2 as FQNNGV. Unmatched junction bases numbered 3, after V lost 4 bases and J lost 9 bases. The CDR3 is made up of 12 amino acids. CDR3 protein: CASSSGGGIQYF. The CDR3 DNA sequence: TGTGCCAGCAGCTCAGGGGGTGGCATTCAGTACTTC.

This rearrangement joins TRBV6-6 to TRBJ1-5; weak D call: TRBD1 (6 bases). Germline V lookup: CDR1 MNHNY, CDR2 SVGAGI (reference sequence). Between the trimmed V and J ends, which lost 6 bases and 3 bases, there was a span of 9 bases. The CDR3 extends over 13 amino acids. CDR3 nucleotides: TGTGCCAGCAGGAAGGGGGACAATCAGCCCCAGCATTTT. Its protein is CASRKGDNQPQHF.

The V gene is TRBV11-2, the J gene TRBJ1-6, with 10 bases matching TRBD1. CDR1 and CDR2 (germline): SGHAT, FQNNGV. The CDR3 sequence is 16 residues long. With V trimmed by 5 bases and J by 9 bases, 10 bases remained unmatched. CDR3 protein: CASSSRDRGLRSPLHF. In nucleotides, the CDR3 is TGTGCCAGCAGCAGCCGGGACAGGGGTTTACGTTCACCCCTCCACTTT. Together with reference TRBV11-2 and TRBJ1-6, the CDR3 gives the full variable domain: EAGVAQSPRYKIIEKRQSVAFWCNPISGHATLYWYQQILGQGPKLLIQFQNNGVVDDSQLPKDRFSAERLKGVDSTLKIQPAKLEDSAVYLCASSSRDRGLRSPLHFGNGTRLTVT.

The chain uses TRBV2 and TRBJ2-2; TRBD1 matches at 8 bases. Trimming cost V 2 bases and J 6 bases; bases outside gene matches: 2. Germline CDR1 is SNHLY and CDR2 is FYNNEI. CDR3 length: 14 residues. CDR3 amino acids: CASSEQGAAGELFF. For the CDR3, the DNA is TGTGCCAGCAGTGAACAGGGGGCAGCCGGGGAGCTGTTTTTT.

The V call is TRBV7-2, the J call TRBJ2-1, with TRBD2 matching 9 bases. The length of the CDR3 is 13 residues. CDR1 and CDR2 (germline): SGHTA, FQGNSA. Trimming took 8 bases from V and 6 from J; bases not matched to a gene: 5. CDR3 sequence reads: CASGTSYGNEQFF. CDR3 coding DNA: TGTGCCAGCGGGACTAGCTATGGCAATGAGCAGTTCTTC.

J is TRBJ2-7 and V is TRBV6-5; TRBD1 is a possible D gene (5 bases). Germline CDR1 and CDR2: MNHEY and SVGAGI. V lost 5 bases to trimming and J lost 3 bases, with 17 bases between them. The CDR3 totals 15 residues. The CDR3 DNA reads TGTGCCAGCAGTCAAATGTGGTCGGACAACTACGAGCAGTACTTC. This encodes CASSQMWSDNYEQYF.

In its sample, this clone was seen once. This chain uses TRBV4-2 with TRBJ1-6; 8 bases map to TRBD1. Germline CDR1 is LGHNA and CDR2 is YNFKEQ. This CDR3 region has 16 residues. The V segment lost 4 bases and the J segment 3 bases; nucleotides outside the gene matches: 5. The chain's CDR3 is CASSPQGEIYNSPLHF. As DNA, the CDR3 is TGTGCCAGCAGCCCACAGGGGGAAATCTATAATTCACCCCTCCACTTT.

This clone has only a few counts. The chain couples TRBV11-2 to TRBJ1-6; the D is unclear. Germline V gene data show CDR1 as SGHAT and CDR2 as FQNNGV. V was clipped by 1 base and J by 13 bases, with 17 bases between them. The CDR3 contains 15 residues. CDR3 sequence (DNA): TGTGCCAGCAGCTTAGCATCAGGCGGGGATTTTCCCCTCCACTTT. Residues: CASSLASGGDFPLHF.

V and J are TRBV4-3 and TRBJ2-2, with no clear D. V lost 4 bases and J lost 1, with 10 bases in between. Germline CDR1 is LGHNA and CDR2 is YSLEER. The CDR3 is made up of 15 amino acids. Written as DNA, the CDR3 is TGCGCCAGCAGCCTAGACATCATGAACACCGGGGAGCTGTTTTTT. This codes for CASSLDIMNTGELFF.

DNA of the CDR3: TGTGCCAGCAGCCCCGCGGGACAGGGTACGCAGTATTTT. This codes for CASSPAGQGTQYF. The J gene is TRBJ2-3, the V gene TRBV5-4; TRBD1 agrees at 9 bases. From germline, CDR1 is SGHNT and CDR2 YYREEE (reference sequence). The CDR3 has 13 amino acids. V gave up 4 bases and J gave up 8 bases; unmatched junction bases: 5.

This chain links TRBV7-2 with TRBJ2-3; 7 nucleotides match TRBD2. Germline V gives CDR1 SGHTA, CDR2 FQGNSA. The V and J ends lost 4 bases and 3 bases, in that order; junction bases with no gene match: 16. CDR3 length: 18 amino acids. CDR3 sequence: CASSSGGGNQRHTDTQYF. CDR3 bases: TGTGCCAGCAGCTCCGGCGGGGGTAATCAAAGACATACAGATACGCAGTATTTT.

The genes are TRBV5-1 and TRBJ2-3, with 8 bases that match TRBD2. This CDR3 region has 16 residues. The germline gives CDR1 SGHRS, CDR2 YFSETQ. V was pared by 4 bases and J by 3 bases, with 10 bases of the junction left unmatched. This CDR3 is CASSGTAGGRTDTQYF. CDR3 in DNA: TGCGCCAGCAGCGGGACTGCGGGGGGCCGGACAGATACGCAGTATTTT.

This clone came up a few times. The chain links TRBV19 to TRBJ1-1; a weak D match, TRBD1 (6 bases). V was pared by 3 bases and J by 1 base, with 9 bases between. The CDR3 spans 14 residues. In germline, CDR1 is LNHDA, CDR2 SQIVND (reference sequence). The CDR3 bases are TGTGCCAGTAGTATTTGGGGGCAGAACACTGAAGCTTTCTTT. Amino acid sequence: CASSIWGQNTEAFF.